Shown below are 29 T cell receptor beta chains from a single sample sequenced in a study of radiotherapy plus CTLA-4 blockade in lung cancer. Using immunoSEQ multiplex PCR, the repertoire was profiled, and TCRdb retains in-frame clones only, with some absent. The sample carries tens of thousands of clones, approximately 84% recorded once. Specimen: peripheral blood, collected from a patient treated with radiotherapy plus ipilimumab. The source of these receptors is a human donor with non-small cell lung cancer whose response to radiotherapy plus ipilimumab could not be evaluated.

This CDR3 reads CASSPTEAGLNTGELFF. DNA for the CDR3: TGTGCCAGCAGCCCCACGGAAGCGGGGTTAAACACCGGGGAGCTGTTTTTT. The chain couples TRBV7-2 to TRBJ2-2; 7 positions agree with TRBD2. Germline-derived CDR1 and CDR2 are SGHTA and FQGNSA. Losses at the gene ends were 5 bases for V and 2 bases for J; bases not matched to a gene: 11. The CDR3 has 17 amino acids.

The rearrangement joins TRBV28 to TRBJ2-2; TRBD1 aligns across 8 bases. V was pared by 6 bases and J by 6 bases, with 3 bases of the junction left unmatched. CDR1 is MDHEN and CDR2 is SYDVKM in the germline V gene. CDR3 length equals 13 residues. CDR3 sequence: CASSLQGAGELFF. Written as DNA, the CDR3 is TGTGCCAGCAGCCTACAGGGGGCCGGGGAGCTGTTTTTT.

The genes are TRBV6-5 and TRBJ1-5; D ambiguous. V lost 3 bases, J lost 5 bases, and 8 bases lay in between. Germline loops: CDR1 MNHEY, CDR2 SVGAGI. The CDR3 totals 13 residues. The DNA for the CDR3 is TGTGCCAGCAGTTATGTCCGGGATCAGCCCCAGCATTTT. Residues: CASSYVRDQPQHF.

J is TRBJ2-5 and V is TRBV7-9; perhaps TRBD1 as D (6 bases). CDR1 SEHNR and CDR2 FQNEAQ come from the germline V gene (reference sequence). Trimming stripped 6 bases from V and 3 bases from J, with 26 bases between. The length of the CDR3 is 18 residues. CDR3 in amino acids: CASSRPTPRTAKKETQYF. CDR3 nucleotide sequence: TGTGCCAGCAGTCGGCCCACGCCACGGACAGCCAAAAAAGAGACCCAGTACTTC.

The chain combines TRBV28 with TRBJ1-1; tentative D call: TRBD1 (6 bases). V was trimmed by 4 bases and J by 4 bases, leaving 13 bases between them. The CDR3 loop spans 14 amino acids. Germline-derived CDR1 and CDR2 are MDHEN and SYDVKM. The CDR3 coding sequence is TGTGCCAGCAGTTGGGGGGGCTCGGCCACTGAAGCTTTCTTT. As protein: CASSWGGSATEAFF.

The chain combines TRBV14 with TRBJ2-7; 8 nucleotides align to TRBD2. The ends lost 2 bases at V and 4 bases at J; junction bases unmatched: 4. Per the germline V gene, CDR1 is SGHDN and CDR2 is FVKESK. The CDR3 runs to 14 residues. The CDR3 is CASSQSGGTYEQYF. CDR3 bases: TGTGCCAGCAGCCAATCGGGAGGGACATACGAGCAGTACTTC.

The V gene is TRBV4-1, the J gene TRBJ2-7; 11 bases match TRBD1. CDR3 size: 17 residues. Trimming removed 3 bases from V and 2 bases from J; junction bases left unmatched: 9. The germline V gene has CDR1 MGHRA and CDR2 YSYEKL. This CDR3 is CASSHVLGTGGTYEQYF. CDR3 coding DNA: TGCGCCAGCAGCCACGTTCTCGGGACAGGGGGTACCTACGAGCAGTACTTC.

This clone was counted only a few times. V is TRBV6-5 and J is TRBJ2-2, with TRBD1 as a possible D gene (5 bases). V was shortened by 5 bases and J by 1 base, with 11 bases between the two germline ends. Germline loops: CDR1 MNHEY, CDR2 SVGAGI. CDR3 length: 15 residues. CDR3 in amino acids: CASSRQNVNTGELFF. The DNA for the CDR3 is TGTGCCAGCAGTCGACAGAACGTGAACACCGGGGAGCTGTTTTTT.

This chain's CDR3 is CASRKHLGDQPQHF. The DNA for the CDR3 is TGTGCCAGTAGAAAACACCTCGGGGATCAGCCCCAGCATTTT. The V call is TRBV19, the J call TRBJ1-5; D unclear. Germline loops: CDR1 LNHDA, CDR2 SQIVND (reference sequence). The V and J ends lost 6 bases and 5 bases respectively, with 14 bases between them. The CDR3 spans 14 residues. The entire variable domain, with the rest obtained from reference TRBV19 and TRBJ1-5, is as follows: DGGITQSPKYLFRKEGQNVTLSCEQNLNHDAMYWYRQDPGQGLRLIYYSQIVNDFQKGDIAEGYSVSREKKESFPLTVTSAQKNPTAFYLCASRKHLGDQPQHFGDGTRLSIL.

The CDR3 DNA is TGCGCCAGCAGCCCTGACAGGGGGCACACCGGGGAGCTGTTTTTT. Translation: CASSPDRGHTGELFF. This chain uses TRBV5-1 with TRBJ2-2, with TRBD1 matching over 10 bases. V was pared by 4 bases and J by 3 bases, with 3 bases of the junction left unmatched. The CDR3 is 15 residues long. Germline V CDR1 and CDR2: SGHRS, YFSETQ.

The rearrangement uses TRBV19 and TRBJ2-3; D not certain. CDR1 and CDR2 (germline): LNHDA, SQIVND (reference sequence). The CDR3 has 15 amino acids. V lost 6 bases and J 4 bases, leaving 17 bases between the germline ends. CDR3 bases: TGTGCCAGTAGAAGCCTTCCGGAGAGCGCAGATACGCAGTATTTT. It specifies CASRSLPESADTQYF.

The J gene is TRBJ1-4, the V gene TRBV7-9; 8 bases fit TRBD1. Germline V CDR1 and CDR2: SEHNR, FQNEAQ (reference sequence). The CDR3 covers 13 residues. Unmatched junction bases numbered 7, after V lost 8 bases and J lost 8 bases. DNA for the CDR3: TGTGCCAGCCCGGACAGGGCAGGCGAAAAACTGTTTTTT. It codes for CASPDRAGEKLFF.

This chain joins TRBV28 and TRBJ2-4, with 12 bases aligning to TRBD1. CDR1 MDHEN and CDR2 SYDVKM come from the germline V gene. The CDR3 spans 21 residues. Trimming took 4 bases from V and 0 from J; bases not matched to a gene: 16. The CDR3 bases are TGTGCCAGCAGTTCTGGGCCTTGGGACAGGGGGCGATCGCTAGCCAAAAACATTCAGTACTTC. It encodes CASSSGPWDRGRSLAKNIQYF.

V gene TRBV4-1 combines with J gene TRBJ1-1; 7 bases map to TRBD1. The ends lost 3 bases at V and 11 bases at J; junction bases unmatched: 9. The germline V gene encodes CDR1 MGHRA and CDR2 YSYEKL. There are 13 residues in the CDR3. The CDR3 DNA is TGCGCCAGCAGCCACGGCGACAGGGCGCCGGCTTTCTTT. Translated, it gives CASSHGDRAPAFF.

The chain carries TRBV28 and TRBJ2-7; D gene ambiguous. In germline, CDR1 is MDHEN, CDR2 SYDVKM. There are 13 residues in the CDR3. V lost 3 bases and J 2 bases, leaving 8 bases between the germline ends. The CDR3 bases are TGTGCCAGCAGTTTGGCGGCAACCTACGAGCAGTACTTC. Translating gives CASSLAATYEQYF.

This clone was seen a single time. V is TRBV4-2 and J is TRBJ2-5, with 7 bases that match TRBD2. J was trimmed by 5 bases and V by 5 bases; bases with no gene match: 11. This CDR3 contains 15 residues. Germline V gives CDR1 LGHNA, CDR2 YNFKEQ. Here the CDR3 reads CASSSKRGFGETQYF. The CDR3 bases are TGTGCCAGCAGCTCGAAGCGGGGCTTTGGGGAGACCCAGTACTTC.

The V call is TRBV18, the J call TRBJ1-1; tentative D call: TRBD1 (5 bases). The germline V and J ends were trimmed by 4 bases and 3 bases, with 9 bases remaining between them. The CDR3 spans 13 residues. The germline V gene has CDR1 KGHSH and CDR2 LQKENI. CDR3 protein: CASSLGLDTEAFF. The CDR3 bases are TGTGCCAGCTCACTGGGACTAGACACTGAAGCTTTCTTT. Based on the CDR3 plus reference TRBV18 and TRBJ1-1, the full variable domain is NAGVMQNPRHLVRRRGQEARLRCSPMKGHSHVYWYRQLPEEGLKFMVYLQKENIIDESGMPKERFSAEFPKEGPSILRIQQVVRGDSAAYFCASSLGLDTEAFFGQGTRLTVV.

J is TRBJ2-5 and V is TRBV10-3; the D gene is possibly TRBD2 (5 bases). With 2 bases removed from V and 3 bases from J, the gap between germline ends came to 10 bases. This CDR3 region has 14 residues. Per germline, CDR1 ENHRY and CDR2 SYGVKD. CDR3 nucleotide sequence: TGTGCCATCAGTGAGGGAGGCCAAAAAGAGACCCAGTACTTC. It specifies CAISEGGQKETQYF.

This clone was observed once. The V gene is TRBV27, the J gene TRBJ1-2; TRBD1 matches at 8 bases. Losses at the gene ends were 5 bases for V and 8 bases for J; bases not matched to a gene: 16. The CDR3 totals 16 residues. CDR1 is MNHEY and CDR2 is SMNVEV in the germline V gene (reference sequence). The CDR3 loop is CASSPHRDRQPNGYTF. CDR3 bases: TGTGCCAGCAGTCCGCACCGGGACAGGCAGCCCAACGGCTACACCTTC.

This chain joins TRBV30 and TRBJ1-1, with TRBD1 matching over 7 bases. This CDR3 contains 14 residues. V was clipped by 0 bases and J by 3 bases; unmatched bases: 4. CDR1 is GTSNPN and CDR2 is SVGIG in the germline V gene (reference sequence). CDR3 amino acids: CAWSVRQGDTEAFF. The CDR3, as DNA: TGTGCCTGGAGTGTACGGCAGGGGGACACTGAAGCTTTCTTT.

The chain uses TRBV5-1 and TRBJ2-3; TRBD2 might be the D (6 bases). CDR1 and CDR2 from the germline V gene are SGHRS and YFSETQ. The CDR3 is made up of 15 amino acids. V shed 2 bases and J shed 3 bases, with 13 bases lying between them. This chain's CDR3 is CASSLGGRGTDTQYF. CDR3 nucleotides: TGCGCCAGCAGCTTAGGAGGGAGAGGGACAGATACGCAGTATTTT.

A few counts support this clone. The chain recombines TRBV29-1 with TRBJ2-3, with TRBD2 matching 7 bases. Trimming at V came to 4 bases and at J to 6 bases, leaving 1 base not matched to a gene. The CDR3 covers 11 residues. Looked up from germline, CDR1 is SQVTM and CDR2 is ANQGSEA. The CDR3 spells CSVVREDTQYF. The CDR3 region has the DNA TGCAGCGTTGTGCGGGAGGATACGCAGTATTTT.

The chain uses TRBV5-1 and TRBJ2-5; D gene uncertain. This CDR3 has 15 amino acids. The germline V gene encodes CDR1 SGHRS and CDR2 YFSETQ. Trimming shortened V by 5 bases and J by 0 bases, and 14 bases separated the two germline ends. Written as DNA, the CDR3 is TGCGCCAGCAGAGTGGGCAGAGAGTACCAAGAGACCCAGTACTTC. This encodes CASRVGREYQETQYF.

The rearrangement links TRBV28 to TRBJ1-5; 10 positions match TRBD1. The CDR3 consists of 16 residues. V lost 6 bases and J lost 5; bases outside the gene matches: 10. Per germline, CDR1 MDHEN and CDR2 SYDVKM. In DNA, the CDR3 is TGTGCCAGCAGAGACTGGGACAGGGGAGCTCATCAGCCCCAGCATTTT. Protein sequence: CASRDWDRGAHQPQHF.

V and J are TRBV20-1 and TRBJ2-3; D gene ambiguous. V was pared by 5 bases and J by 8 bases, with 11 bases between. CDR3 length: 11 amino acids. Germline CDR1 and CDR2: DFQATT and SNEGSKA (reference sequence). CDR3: CSALEAVTQYF. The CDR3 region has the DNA TGCAGTGCTCTCGAGGCCGTTACGCAGTATTTT.

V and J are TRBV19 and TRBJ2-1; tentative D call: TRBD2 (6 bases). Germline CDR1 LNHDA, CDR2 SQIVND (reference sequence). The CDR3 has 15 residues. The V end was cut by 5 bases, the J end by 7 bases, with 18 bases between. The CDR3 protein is CASSLRLGPQNEQFF. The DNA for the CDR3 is TGTGCCAGTAGTCTCCGACTAGGTCCTCAAAATGAGCAGTTCTTC.

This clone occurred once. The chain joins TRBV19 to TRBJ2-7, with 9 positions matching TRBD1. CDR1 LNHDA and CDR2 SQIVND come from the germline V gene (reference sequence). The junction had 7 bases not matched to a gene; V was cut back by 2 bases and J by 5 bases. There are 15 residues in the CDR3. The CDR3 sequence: CASSITGTGPHEQYF. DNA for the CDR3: TGTGCCAGTAGTATAACCGGGACAGGGCCCCACGAGCAGTACTTC.

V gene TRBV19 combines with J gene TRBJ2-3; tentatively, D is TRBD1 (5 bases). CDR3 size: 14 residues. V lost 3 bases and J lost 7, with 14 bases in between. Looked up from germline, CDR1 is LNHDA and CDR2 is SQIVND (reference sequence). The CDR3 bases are TGTGCCAGTAGTATGTCGCAGGGATTGAATACGCAGTATTTT. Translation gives CASSMSQGLNTQYF.

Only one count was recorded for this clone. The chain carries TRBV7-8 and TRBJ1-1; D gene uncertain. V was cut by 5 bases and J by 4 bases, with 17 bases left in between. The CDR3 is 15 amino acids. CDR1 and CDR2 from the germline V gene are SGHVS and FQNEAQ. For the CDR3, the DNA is TGTGCCAGCAGCGAAAGAGGGAAATTCGGCACTGAAGCTTTCTTT. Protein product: CASSERGKFGTEAFF.